This TCR beta chain derives from a study of blood T cell repertoires in COVID-19 (dated by TCRdb to the early 2020s). About the full investigation: Collaborator samples came from the United States, Italy and Spain and covered acute and convalescent phases of COVID-19. The material from the prospective study consisted of cDNA or gDNA derived from T cells, B-cell-depleted T cells, or PBMCs. Deeply sampled blood TCRbeta repertoires from subjects exposed to, actively infected with, or recovered from COVID-19 were included in the dataset. The repertoires were released in a freely available public database meant as a resource for research on the immune response to SARS-CoV-2. The samples were drawn from two sources: the first 160 participants of the ongoing ImmuneRACE study, and about 1,300 subjects contributed by 6 global collaborators. Sample metadata almost always included a de-identified subject ID, COVID-19 status, age in years and sex. HLA class I and class II types, where available, came from metadata supplied by the sample provider rather than from assay-based typing. Broad study findings and their caveats: The quantity of clinical and demographic metadata differed by source and by participant and was supplied without curation.

This clone was seen just once. Its recognized antigen is unknown. Per-base qualities were not stored, and no clone one base away is much larger. The CDR3 has 13 amino acids, counting the end cysteine and phenylalanine. This entry keeps only the CDR3 DNA: 39 bases, framed from base 1. CDR1 and CDR2 are read off the germline V gene (reference sequence) as MNHNY and SVGAGI. V is clipped by 2 bases and J by 3 bases, and the sequence between their germline boundaries is 8 bases long. Another Seattle source contributed samples from volunteer blood donors who had recovered from COVID-19. Each collaborating institution followed its own protocols to collect whole blood in K2EDTA tubes. Collaborator samples were shipped for TCRbeta analysis as frozen whole blood, isolated PBMCs, or DNA extracted from either sample type. TCRbeta CDR3 regions were amplified from genomic DNA by means of the immunoSEQ Assay, a bias-controlled multiplex PCR. The published analysis was carried out like this. Within the assay, amplification of reference gene primers was used to estimate how many nucleated cells each sample contained. To quantify the absolute abundance of each unique TCRbeta CDR3 rearrangement, sequence reads were collapsed and filtered. For each sample, productive Simpson clonality was calculated as the square root of Simpson's diversity index across productive rearrangements. TCRdb stores this immuneACCESS table with in-frame sequences only. Part of the clones is absent; in the studies checked, under half of the shortfall reflects unresolved V genes, and no reason is known for the rest. V and J calls and clone size follow that table, whereas D and trimming were derived from the DNA. In all, the sample holds 310,000 or so clones, and around 85% of those were seen once. The ten largest clones capture around 2.1% of the sample.

The origin of this receptor is a woman in her twenties or thirties who had recovered from COVID-19. The rearrangement joined TRBV6-6 to TRBJ2-7; the D segment could be TRBD2, given 6 matching bases. The material sequenced was peripheral blood. The nucleotide sequence reads TGTGCCAGCAGTTACGCTAGCGACTACGAGCAGTACTTC. Its protein product is CASSYASDYEQYF.